This TCR beta chain was sequenced for a study of blood T cell repertoires in COVID-19. Whole-study context: Sites in the United States, Italy and Spain provided acute and convalescent COVID-19 samples. PBMCs, B-cell-depleted T cells, or T cells provided the cDNA or gDNA that made up the material.

As regards this clone: Other nucleotide sequences in the sample specify the same CDR3.

How the authors handled the data: For nucleated cells, counts were estimated from reference gene primer amplification. Profiled with immunoSEQ multiplex PCR; TCRdb holds only in-frame clones, not every one. V, J and clone size derive from that table, while D and trimming were established from the DNA sequence. The data hold some 150,000 clones, with almost 90% observed a single time. The sample was peripheral blood. The origin of this receptor is a human donor in a cohort sampled during active COVID-19.

The CDR3 nucleotides are TGTGCCAGCAGTTTACGAGCTGGGGCCAACGTCCTGACTTTC. It is translated as CASSLRAGANVLTF. The V gene is TRBV28, the J gene TRBJ2-6; the D is unclear. The CDR3 loop spans 14 amino acids. The ends were cut back, 2 bases at V and 2 bases at J, with 4 bases in the middle. CDR1 MDHEN and CDR2 SYDVKM come from the germline V gene.